Presented here are 11 T cell receptor beta chains from one specimen sequenced in a study of technical replicates of blood from a handful of donors. The repertoire was sequenced with immunoSEQ multiplex PCR; TCRdb's copy has only in-frame clones and lacks some. The table has about 76,000 clones, more than 85% seen once. The sample comprised T cells isolated from PBMCs. These receptors were collected from a human donor in good health.

The rearrangement joins TRBV15 to TRBJ1-3, with TRBD1 identical over 7 bases. CDR3 length: 20 amino acids. With V trimmed by 5 bases and J by 5 bases, 24 bases remained unmatched. The V gene's germline CDR1 is LNHNV and CDR2 YYDKDF (reference sequence). The DNA for the CDR3 is TGTGCCACCAGCGGATTGGACGGGACAGCCAAGGCTGGTGGGAGAAACACCATATATTTT. Protein product: CATSGLDGTAKAGGRNTIYF.

The chain carries TRBV4-1 and TRBJ1-3, with D perhaps TRBD1 (6 bases). With 3 bases removed from V and 2 bases from J, the gap between germline ends came to 11 bases. The germline gives CDR1 MGHRA, CDR2 YSYEKL. CDR3 size: 15 residues. The DNA of the CDR3 is TGCGCCAGCAGCCACTACAGGGATCCTGGAAACACCATATATTTT. Translated, it gives CASSHYRDPGNTIYF.

V is TRBV10-1 and J is TRBJ2-5; no firm D call. CDR1 and CDR2 (germline): WNHNN, SYGVQD (reference sequence). Trimming left V 0 bases short and J 1 base short, with 12 bases between. CDR3 size: 16 residues. Written as DNA, the CDR3 is TGCGCCAGCAGTGAGTCGACGGGTGCGGTCCAAGAGACCCAGTACTTC. Translated: CASSESTGAVQETQYF.

The rearrangement uses TRBV10-2 and TRBJ1-6; 9 bases map to TRBD1. The CDR3 has 15 amino acids. CDR1 and CDR2 from the germline V gene are WSHSY and SAAADI. V shed 4 bases, J shed 7 bases, and the junction held 5 bases outside the gene matches. The CDR3 sequence is CASSARTGENSPLHF. The CDR3 DNA reads as TGCGCCAGCAGTGCGCGGACAGGGGAAAATTCACCCCTCCACTTT.

The V gene is TRBV2, the J gene TRBJ1-2, with 7 positions matching TRBD1. This CDR3 is built from 12 residues. Germline CDR1 SNHLY, CDR2 FYNNEI. Unmatched junction bases numbered 8, after V lost 8 bases and J lost 8 bases. The CDR3 region has the DNA TGTGCCAGCCGGGACAGCTCTATCGGCTACACCTTC. Amino acid sequence: CASRDSSIGYTF.

The chain couples TRBV18 to TRBJ2-2, with unresolved D. The CDR3 sequence is 14 residues long. Germline V gene data show CDR1 as KGHSH and CDR2 as LQKENI. V was cut by 2 bases and J by 5 bases, with 9 bases left in between. This chain's CDR3 is CASSPNLATGELFF. CDR3 in DNA: TGTGCCAGCTCACCAAATTTAGCTACCGGGGAGCTGTTTTTT.

This chain uses TRBV7-9 with TRBJ2-1; the match to TRBD2 covers 10 bases. Trimming removed 2 bases from V and 3 bases from J; junction bases left unmatched: 4. The CDR3 is 16 residues long. The germline V gene encodes CDR1 SEHNR and CDR2 FQNEAQ (reference sequence). The CDR3 reads CASSLSLAGVYNEQFF. For the CDR3, the DNA is TGTGCCAGCAGCTTATCCCTAGCGGGAGTCTACAATGAGCAGTTCTTC.

This clone is deemed medium-sized (0.01 to 0.1%). The chain is built from TRBV5-8 and TRBJ1-3; 8 bases map to TRBD1. This CDR3 is built from 17 residues. Losses at the gene ends were 5 bases for V and 2 bases for J; bases not matched to a gene: 12. Germline V CDR1 and CDR2: SGHTS, YDEGEE. CDR3 nucleotide sequence: TGTGCCAGCAGTTTCGACAGGGGAAGCGGGACTGGAAACACCATATATTTT. This sequence encodes CASSFDRGSGTGNTIYF.

The chain joins TRBV5-5 to TRBJ2-2, with D hard to call. The CDR3 spans 14 residues. Between the trimmed V and J ends, which lost 2 bases and 4 bases, there was a span of 9 bases. In germline, CDR1 is SGHKS, CDR2 YYEKEE (reference sequence). The CDR3 DNA is TGTGCCAGCAGCTTTATAGATTCCACCGGGGAGCTGTTTTTT. This translates into CASSFIDSTGELFF.

This clone has a handful of counts. The rearrangement links TRBV19 to TRBJ1-2; 7 nucleotides match TRBD1. This CDR3 region has 16 residues. Trimming took 4 bases from V and 4 from J; bases not matched to a gene: 12. The germline gives CDR1 LNHDA, CDR2 SQIVND (reference sequence). The CDR3: CASSTNRHDRAYGYTF. The CDR3 DNA is TGTGCCAGTAGTACGAATCGACACGACAGGGCCTATGGCTACACCTTC.

The chain combines TRBV2 with TRBJ1-5; D gene unclear. CDR1 is SNHLY and CDR2 is FYNNEI in the germline V gene. V was trimmed by 4 bases and J by 4 bases, leaving 11 bases between them. This CDR3 comprises 14 residues. DNA of the CDR3: TGTGCCAGCAGTGTAGAAAGGGAGAATCAGCCCCAGCATTTT. This sequence encodes CASSVERENQPQHF.